Sequencing of this T cell receptor beta chain was carried out in a study of blood T cells in healthy people across ages. Trimming cost V 4 bases and J 3 bases, with 7 bases left between them. The CDR3 totals 12 residues. Every sample had a minimum of 6.5 million PBMCs isolated. This clonotype was picked up many times. Primed by a sample-barcoded 5' primer and a J-beta primer mix, a second PCR proceeded for 7 to 11 cycles. Every single cDNA molecule received a tag from a template-switch adaptor with 12 random nucleotides. One entry per CDR3 protein results from TCRdb running MiXCR on the 5' RACE reads. This table has roughly 1.9 million distinct CDR3 sequences, 39% appearing once.

The clonotype comes from a human donor in good health. Input material: blood. V gene TRBV12-3 or TRBV12-4 combines with J gene TRBJ2-7, with D possibly called TRBD1 or TRBD2 (5 bases each). The CDR3 reads CASSWGSYEQYF. In DNA form, the CDR3 reads TGTGCCAGCAGTTGGGGGAGCTACGAGCAGTACTTC.